The following is a T cell receptor (beta chain) sequence with its context. In the same sample, other DNA sequences code for this CDR3. Per sorted-subset replicate PCR, input was roughly 220 ng DNA, representing about 30,000 T cell genomes. The assay was immunoSEQ multiplex PCR, and TCRdb's table has in-frame clones only and misses some. The sample records 2 million to 2.5 million clones, approximately 93% being singletons. The sample comes from a study of shared clonotypes between healthy human individuals. Study-level background: The donor group consisted of two women and a few men, aged 18 to 49.

The ends were cut back, 4 bases at V and 5 bases at J, with 15 bases in the middle. Per germline, CDR1 SGDLS and CDR2 YYNGEE. The CDR3 contains 14 residues. The origin of this receptor is a man aged 18 to 30 in good health. Some clones in this sample may be carry-over from other donors' samples. The chain combines TRBV9 with TRBJ2-5; perhaps TRBD2 as D (5 bases). Sequencing input: naive CD4+ T cells from PBMCs. Subset reported: CD45RA+ positively selected. CDR3 nucleotides: TGTGCCAGCAGCCCCCGAGGAGGTCGGGAGACCCAGTACTTC. As protein: CASSPRGGRETQYF.